The 18 T cell receptor beta chains given below trace back to one sample, sequenced in a study of memory CD8 T cells in hepatitis C reinfection. Documented time point: late/post reinfection, 12 to 24 weeks after detection. Sorted cells were sequenced directly ex vivo without any in vitro expansion. Sequencing was performed with immunoSEQ multiplex PCR; in TCRdb, only in-frame clones are kept and a portion is missing. The sample lists about 50,000 clones, 80% to 90% occurring once. Sequences were obtained from naive CD8+ T cells sorted from blood. These receptors originate from a man aged 18 to 30 with hepatitis C virus infection.

The chain links TRBV5-1 to TRBJ2-5; a weak D match, TRBD1 (6 bases). The end of the DNA aligns better with TRBJ2-7, so the J call may be wrong. There are 15 residues in the CDR3. CDR1 is SGHRS and CDR2 is YFSETQ in the germline V gene. The CDR3 nucleotides read TGCGCCAGCAGCTCACACCTAACAGGGAACTACGAGCAGTACTTC. Protein product: CASSSHLTGNYEQYF.

In DNA, the CDR3 is TGCGCCAGCAGTCAATGGTTGACTAGCGGGAGGATCCTACCCTACGAGCAGTACTTC. It is translated as CASSQWLTSGRILPYEQYF. The chain recombines TRBV23-1 with TRBJ2-5, with 13 positions matching TRBD2. The end of the DNA aligns better with TRBJ2-7, so the J call may be wrong. TRBV23-1 is flagged as an ORF with uncertain function. CDR3 length equals 19 residues.

The chain recombines TRBV5-5 with TRBJ2-7; D perhaps matches TRBD1 (6 bases). Trimming shortened V by 4 bases and J by 4 bases, and 18 bases separated the two germline ends. Germline CDR1 and CDR2: SGHKS and YYEKEE (reference sequence). The CDR3 is made up of 15 amino acids. CDR3 nucleotides: TGTGCCAGCAGCCCTCCAGACAGGCCCCAATACGAGCAGTACTTC. It specifies CASSPPDRPQYEQYF.

CDR3 coding DNA: TGCAGCGTTGAAGATCCGTCGTCTAGCGGGAGGTCGGACAATGAGCAGTTCTTC. Translation: CSVEDPSSSGRSDNEQFF. The rearrangement joins TRBV29-1 to TRBJ2-1, with 11 bases that match TRBD2. Trimming took 0 bases from V and 5 from J; bases not matched to a gene: 12. This CDR3 is built from 18 residues. Per germline, CDR1 SQVTM and CDR2 ANQGSEA.

This clone came up a few times. V gene TRBV6-1 combines with J gene TRBJ2-4; possible D gene TRBD1, 5 bases. Germline CDR1 is MNHNS and CDR2 is SASEGT. V was trimmed by 0 bases and J by 9 bases, leaving 12 bases between them. This CDR3 contains 14 residues. In nucleotides, the CDR3 is TGTGCCAGCAGTGAAGCGGTCTTAGGGGTCATTCAGTACTTC. This encodes CASSEAVLGVIQYF.

The chain uses TRBV28 and TRBJ2-2, with TRBD2 matching over 8 bases. Per germline, CDR1 MDHEN and CDR2 SYDVKM. V gave up 6 bases and J gave up 3 bases; unmatched junction bases: 6. The CDR3 covers 15 residues. DNA for the CDR3: TGTGCCAGCAGCCTCTTTAGCGGGGACACCGGGGAGCTGTTTTTT. This translates into CASSLFSGDTGELFF.

V usage is TRBV25-1 and J usage is TRBJ1-1; 7 bases are shared with TRBD1. The CDR3 runs to 16 residues. Per germline, CDR1 MGHDK and CDR2 SYGVNS. Trimming cost V 1 base and J 4 bases; bases outside gene matches: 9. The DNA for the CDR3 is TGTGCCAGCAGTGAATTGGGGGCAGGGGGAGGCACTGAAGCTTTCTTT. Its translation is CASSELGAGGGTEAFF.

V is TRBV5-6 and J is TRBJ1-4, with a tentative D call TRBD1 (5 bases). Trimming left V 2 bases short and J 3 bases short, with 11 bases between. The CDR3 consists of 15 residues. The germline CDR1 and CDR2 sequences are SGHDT and YYEEEE. CDR3 loop: CASSLSGMANEKLFF. The CDR3 nucleotides read TGTGCCAGCAGCTTATCAGGGATGGCTAATGAAAAACTGTTTTTT. Complete variable domain (other parts from reference TRBV5-6 and TRBJ1-4): DAGVTQSPTHLIKTRGQQVTLRCSPKSGHDTVSWYQQALGQGPQFIFQYYEEEERQRGNFPDRFSGHQFPNYSSELNVNALLLGDSALYLCASSLSGMANEKLFFGSGTQLSVL.

This clone has a handful of counts. The chain recombines TRBV5-1 with TRBJ2-7; 8 nucleotides line up with TRBD1. Germline CDR1 reads SGHRS; CDR2 reads YFSETQ. CDR3 size: 14 residues. Trimming at V came to 4 bases and at J to 0 bases, leaving 3 bases not matched to a gene. The CDR3 DNA reads as TGCGCCAGCAGCCCAGGACAGGGCTCCTACGAGCAGTACTTC. Amino acids: CASSPGQGSYEQYF.

This sequence joins TRBV10-3 and TRBJ2-7, with 8 positions matching TRBD2. The V segment lost 9 bases and the J segment 4 bases; nucleotides outside the gene matches: 5. The CDR3 sequence is 12 residues long. CDR1 ENHRY and CDR2 SYGVKD come from the germline V gene. CDR3 sequence (DNA): TGTGCCATTCGGGCTAGCGGGTACGAGCAGTACTTC. This translates into CAIRASGYEQYF.

The chain carries TRBV7-9 and TRBJ2-7, with 10 bases that match TRBD2. V dropped 2 bases and J dropped 7; count of bases not matched to a gene: 8. The germline V gene encodes CDR1 SEHNR and CDR2 FQNEAQ (reference sequence). The CDR3 has 15 residues. CDR3 loop: CASSLRLAGVGEQYF. In DNA, the CDR3 is TGTGCCAGCAGCTTACGGCTAGCGGGAGTAGGGGAGCAGTACTTC.

This clone was found once. V gene TRBV6-1 combines with J gene TRBJ2-7, with 13 bases fitting TRBD2. V shed 4 bases and J 4 bases; nucleotides not matched to a gene: 1. Germline values: CDR1 MNHNS, CDR2 SASEGT. This CDR3 contains 14 residues. CDR3 protein: CASSGTSGSYEQYF. The CDR3 region has the DNA TGTGCCAGCAGTGGGACTAGCGGGAGTTACGAGCAGTACTTC.

CDR3 sequence: CASSPPETSGRGYEQYF. CDR3 coding DNA: TGTGCCAGCAGCCCCCCCGAGACTAGCGGGAGGGGATACGAGCAGTACTTC. The chain joins TRBV7-8 to TRBJ2-7; TRBD2 aligns across 14 bases. Germline V gene data show CDR1 as SGHVS and CDR2 as FQNEAQ. Germline trimming cut 5 bases from V and 4 bases from J; bases unmatched to any gene: 10. The CDR3 is made up of 17 amino acids. The full variable domain, its missing parts supplied by reference TRBV7-8 and TRBJ2-7, is GAGVSQSPRYKVAKRGQDVALRCDPISGHVSLFWYQQALGQGPEFLTYFQNEAQLDKSGLPSDRFFAERPEGSVSTLKIQRTQQEDSAVYLCASSPPETSGRGYEQYFGPGTRLTVT.

The chain is built from TRBV7-3 and TRBJ1-1, with TRBD1 matching over 8 bases. V shed 2 bases and J 6 bases; nucleotides not matched to a gene: 2. This CDR3 comprises 13 residues. CDR1 SGHTA and CDR2 FQGTGA come from the germline V gene. CDR3 bases: TGTGCCAGCAGCTTATCAGGGGGCTCTGAAGCTTTCTTT. It specifies CASSLSGGSEAFF.

This clone showed up just once. The V gene is TRBV5-1, the J gene TRBJ1-1; 8 nucleotides match TRBD1. V shed 5 bases and J 0 bases; nucleotides not matched to a gene: 6. The CDR3 length is 15 residues. The germline gives CDR1 SGHRS, CDR2 YFSETQ. CDR3 amino acids: CASSEAGGVNTEAFF. CDR3 sequence (DNA): TGCGCCAGCAGTGAGGCAGGGGGCGTGAACACTGAAGCTTTCTTT.

The rearrangement joins TRBV4-3 to TRBJ2-1; 9 nucleotides align to TRBD1. The CDR3 contains 16 residues. Unmatched junction bases numbered 7, after V lost 0 bases and J lost 7 bases. The germline V gene has CDR1 LGHNA and CDR2 YSLEER. In nucleotides, the CDR3 is TGCGCCAGCAGCCAAGATGGGACAGGGTCTAAAAATGAGCAGTTCTTC. This gives the protein CASSQDGTGSKNEQFF.

The chain is built from TRBV6-1 and TRBJ1-1; no reliable D call. Germline CDR1 and CDR2: MNHNS and SASEGT. V dropped 6 bases and J dropped 4 bases, with 12 bases sitting between them. CDR3 length equals 13 residues. The CDR3 loop reads CASRTTVITEAFF. The CDR3 DNA is TGTGCCAGCAGGACGACTGTCATCACTGAAGCTTTCTTT.

The chain uses TRBV27 and TRBJ2-7; 12 bases are shared with TRBD2. Germline values: CDR1 MNHEY, CDR2 SMNVEV (reference sequence). Trimming removed 5 bases from V and 5 bases from J; junction bases left unmatched: 4. The CDR3 loop spans 14 amino acids. The CDR3 is CASSARLAGDEQYF. The CDR3 coding sequence is TGTGCCAGCAGTGCCCGACTAGCGGGAGACGAGCAGTACTTC.